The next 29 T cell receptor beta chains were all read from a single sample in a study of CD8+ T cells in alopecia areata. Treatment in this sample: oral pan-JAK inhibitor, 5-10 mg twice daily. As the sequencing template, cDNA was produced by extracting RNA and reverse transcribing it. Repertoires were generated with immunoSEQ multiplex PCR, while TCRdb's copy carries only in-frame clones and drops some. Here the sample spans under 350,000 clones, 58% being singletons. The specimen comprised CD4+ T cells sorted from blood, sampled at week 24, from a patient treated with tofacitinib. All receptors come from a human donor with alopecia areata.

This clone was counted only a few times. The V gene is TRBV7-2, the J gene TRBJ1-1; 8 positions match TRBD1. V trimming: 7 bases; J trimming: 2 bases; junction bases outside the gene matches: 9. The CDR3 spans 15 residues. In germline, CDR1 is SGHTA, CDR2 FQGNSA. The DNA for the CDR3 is TGTGCCAGCAAGCCGGCAGGGGGCTTTAACACTGAAGCTTTCTTT. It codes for CASKPAGGFNTEAFF. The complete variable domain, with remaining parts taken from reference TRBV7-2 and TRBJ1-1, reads GAGVSQSPSNKVTEKGKDVELRCDPISGHTALYWYRQSLGQGLEFLIYFQGNSAPDKSGLPSDRFSAERTGGSVSTLTIQRTQQEDSAVYLCASKPAGGFNTEAFFGQGTRLTVV.

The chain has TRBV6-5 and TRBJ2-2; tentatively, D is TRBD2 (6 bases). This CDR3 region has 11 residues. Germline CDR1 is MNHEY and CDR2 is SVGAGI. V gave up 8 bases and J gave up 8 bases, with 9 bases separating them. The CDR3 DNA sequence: TGTGCCAGCCGTGGGACTGGGGAGCTGTTTTTT. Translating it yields CASRGTGELFF.

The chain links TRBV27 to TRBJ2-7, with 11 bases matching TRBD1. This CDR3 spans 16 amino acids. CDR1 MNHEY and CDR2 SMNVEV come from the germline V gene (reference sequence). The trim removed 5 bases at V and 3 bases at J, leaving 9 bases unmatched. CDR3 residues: CASSTRTGGRIYEQYF. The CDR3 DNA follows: TGTGCCAGCAGTACCAGGACAGGGGGCCGAATCTACGAGCAGTACTTC.

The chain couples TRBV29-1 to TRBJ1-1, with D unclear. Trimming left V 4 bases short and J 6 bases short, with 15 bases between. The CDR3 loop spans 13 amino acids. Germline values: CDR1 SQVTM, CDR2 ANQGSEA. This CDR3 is CSVGETSVSEAFF. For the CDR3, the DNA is TGCAGCGTTGGGGAGACCTCGGTCTCTGAAGCTTTCTTT.

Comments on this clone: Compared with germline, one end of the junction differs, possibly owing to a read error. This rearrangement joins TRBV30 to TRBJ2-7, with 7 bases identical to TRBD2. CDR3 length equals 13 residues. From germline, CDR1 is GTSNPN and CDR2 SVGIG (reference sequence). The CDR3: CAWSASGAYGQYF. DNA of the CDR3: TGTGCCTGGAGTGCCAGCGGGGCCTACGGGCAGTACTTC.

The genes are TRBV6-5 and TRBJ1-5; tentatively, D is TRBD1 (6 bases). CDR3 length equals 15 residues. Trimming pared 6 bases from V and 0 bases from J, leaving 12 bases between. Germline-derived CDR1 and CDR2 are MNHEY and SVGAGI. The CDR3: CASSRQGNSNQPQHF. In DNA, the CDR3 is TGTGCCAGCAGCCGCCAGGGGAATAGCAATCAGCCCCAGCATTTT.

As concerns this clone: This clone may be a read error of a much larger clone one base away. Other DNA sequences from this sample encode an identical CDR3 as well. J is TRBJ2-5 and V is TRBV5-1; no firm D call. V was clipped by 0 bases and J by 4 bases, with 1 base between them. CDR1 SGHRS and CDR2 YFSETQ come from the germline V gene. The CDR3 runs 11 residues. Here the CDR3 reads CASSLAETQYF. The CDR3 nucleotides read TGCGCCAGCAGCTTGGCAGAGACCCAGTACTTC.

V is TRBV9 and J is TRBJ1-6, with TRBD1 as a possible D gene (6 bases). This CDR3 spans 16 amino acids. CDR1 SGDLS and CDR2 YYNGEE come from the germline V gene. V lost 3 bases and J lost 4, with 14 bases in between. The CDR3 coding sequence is TGTGCCAGCAGCGCAGAGGGGGGCTGGTATAATTCACCCCTCCACTTT. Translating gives CASSAEGGWYNSPLHF.

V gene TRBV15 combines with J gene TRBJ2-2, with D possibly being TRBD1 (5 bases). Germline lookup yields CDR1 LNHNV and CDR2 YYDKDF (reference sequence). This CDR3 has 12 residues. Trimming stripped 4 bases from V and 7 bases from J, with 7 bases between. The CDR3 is CATSKGIGELFF. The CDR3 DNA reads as TGTGCCACCAGCAAGGGGATCGGGGAGCTGTTTTTT.

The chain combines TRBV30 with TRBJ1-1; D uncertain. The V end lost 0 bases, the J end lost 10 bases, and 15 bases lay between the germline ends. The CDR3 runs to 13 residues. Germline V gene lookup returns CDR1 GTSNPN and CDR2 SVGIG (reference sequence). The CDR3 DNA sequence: TGTGCCTGGAGTGTACTGGATGGGAATGGAGCTTTCTTT. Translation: CAWSVLDGNGAFF.

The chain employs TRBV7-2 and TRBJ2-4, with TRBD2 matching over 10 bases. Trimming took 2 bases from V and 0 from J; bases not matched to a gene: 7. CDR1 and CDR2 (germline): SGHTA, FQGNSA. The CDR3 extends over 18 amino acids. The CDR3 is CASSLIGLAGVAKNIQYF. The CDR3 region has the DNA TGTGCCAGCAGCTTAATTGGTCTAGCGGGGGTAGCCAAAAACATTCAGTACTTC.

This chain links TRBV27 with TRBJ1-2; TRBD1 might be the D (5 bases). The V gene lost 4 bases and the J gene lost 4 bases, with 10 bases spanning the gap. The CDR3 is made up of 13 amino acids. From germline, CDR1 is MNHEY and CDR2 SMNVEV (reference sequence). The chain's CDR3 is CASSSRGFYGYTF. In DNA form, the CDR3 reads TGTGCCAGCAGTTCCCGGGGCTTCTATGGCTACACCTTC.

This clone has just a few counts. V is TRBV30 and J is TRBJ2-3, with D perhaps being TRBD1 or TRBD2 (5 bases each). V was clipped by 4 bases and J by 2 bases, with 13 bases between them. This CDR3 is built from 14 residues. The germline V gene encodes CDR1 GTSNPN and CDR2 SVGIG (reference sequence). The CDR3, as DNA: TGTGCCTGGACGTTAGGGGACGCCACAGATACGCAGTATTTT. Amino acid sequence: CAWTLGDATDTQYF.

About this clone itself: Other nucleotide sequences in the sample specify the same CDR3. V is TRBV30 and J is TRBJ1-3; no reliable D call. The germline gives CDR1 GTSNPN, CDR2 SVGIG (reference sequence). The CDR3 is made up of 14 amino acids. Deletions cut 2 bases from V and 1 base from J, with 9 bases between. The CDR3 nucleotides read TGTGCCTGGAGTCCCGGACGTTCTGGAAACACCATATATTTT. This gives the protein CAWSPGRSGNTIYF. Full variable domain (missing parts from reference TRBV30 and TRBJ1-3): SQTIHQWPATLVQPVGSPLSLECTVEGTSNPNLYWYRQAAGRGLQLLFYSVGIGQISSEVPQNLSASRPQDRQFILSSKKLLLSDSGFYLCAWSPGRSGNTIYFGEGSWLTVV.

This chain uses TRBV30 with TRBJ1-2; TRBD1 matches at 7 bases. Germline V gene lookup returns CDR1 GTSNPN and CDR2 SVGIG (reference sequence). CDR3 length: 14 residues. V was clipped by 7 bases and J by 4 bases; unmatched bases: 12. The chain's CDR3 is CASSFTGESYGYTF. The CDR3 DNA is TGTGCCTCCTCGTTTACAGGGGAGAGCTATGGCTACACCTTC.

The DNA of the CDR3 is TGTGCCTGTGGGTCCCCTATTCTCTCCTACGAGCAGTACTTC. Amino acids: CACGSPILSYEQYF. The chain has TRBV30 and TRBJ2-7; D uncertain. Germline V gene lookup returns CDR1 GTSNPN and CDR2 SVGIG (reference sequence). CDR3 size: 14 residues. Trimming took off 6 bases at V and 0 bases at J, with 15 bases between the two ends.

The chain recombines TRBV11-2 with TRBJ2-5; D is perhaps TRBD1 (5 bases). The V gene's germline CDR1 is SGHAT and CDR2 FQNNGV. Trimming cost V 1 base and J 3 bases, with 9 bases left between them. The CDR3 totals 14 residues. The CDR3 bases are TGTGCCAGCAGCTTAGCAGGGTGGAAAGAGACCCAGTACTTC. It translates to CASSLAGWKETQYF.

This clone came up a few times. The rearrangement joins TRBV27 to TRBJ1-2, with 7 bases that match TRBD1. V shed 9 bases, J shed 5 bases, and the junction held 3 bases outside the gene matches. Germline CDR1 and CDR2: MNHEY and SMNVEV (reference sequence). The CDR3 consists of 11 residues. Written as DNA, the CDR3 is TGTGCCAGTGGACAGGTGTATGGCTACACCTTC. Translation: CASGQVYGYTF.

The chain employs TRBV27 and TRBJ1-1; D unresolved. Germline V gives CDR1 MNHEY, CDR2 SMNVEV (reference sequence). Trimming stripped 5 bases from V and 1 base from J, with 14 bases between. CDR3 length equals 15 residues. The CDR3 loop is CASSKVDLKNTEAFF. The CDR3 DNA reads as TGTGCCAGCAGTAAAGTCGACCTAAAGAACACTGAAGCTTTCTTT.

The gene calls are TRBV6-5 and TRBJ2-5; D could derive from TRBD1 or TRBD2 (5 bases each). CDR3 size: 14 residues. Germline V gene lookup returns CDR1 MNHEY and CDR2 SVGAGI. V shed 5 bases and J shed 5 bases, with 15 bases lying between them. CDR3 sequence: CASSPRMGEETQYF. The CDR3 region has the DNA TGTGCCAGCAGTCCGCGCATGGGGGAGGAGACCCAGTACTTC.

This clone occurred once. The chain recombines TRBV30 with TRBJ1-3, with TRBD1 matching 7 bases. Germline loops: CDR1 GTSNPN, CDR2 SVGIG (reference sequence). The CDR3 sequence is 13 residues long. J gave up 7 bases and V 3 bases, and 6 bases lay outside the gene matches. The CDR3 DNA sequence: TGTGCCTGGAGCGTGACAGGGAGCAACACCATATATTTT. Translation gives CAWSVTGSNTIYF.

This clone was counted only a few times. CDR3 in amino acids: CASSSDSGNTIYF. For the CDR3, the DNA is TGCGCCAGCAGCAGCGACAGCGGAAACACCATATATTTT. V and J are TRBV5-1 and TRBJ1-3; possible D gene TRBD1, 5 bases. The CDR3 contains 13 residues. The germline gives CDR1 SGHRS, CDR2 YFSETQ. The V end lost 4 bases, the J end lost 4 bases, and 9 bases lay between the germline ends.

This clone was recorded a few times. CDR3 in amino acids: CASSVRDSKNIQYF. The CDR3 DNA reads as TGTGCCAGCAGCGTCCGGGACAGTAAAAACATTCAGTACTTC. The J gene is TRBJ2-4, the V gene TRBV9; TRBD1 agrees at 7 bases. CDR1 is SGDLS, CDR2 YYNGEE, per germline. The CDR3 extends over 14 amino acids. V dropped 2 bases and J dropped 4; count of bases not matched to a gene: 3.

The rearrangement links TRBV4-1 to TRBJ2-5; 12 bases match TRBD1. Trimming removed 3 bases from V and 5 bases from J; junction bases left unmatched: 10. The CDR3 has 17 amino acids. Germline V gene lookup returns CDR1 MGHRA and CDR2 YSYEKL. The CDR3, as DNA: TGCGCCAGCAGCCAGGGAGCGCGGGACAGGGGGCCGGAGACCCAGTACTTC. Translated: CASSQGARDRGPETQYF.

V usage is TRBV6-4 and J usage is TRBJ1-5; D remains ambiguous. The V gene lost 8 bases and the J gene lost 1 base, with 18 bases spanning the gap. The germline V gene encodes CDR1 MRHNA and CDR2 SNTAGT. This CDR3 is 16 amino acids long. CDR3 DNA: TGTGCCAGCCCTTTAGAGATGGGGAGCAGCAATCAGCCCCAGCATTTT. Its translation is CASPLEMGSSNQPQHF.

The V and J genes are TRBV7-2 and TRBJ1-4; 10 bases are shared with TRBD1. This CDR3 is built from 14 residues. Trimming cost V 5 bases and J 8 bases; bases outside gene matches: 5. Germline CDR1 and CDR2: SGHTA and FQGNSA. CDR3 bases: TGTGCCAGCAGCCCCGACAGGGGGCAAGAAAAACTGTTTTTT. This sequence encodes CASSPDRGQEKLFF.

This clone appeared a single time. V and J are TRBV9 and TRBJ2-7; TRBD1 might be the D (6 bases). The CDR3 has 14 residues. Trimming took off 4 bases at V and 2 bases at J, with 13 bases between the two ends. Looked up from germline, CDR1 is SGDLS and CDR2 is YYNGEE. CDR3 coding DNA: TGTGCCAGCAGCCCTACCGGGACAACCTACGAGCAGTACTTC. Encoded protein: CASSPTGTTYEQYF.

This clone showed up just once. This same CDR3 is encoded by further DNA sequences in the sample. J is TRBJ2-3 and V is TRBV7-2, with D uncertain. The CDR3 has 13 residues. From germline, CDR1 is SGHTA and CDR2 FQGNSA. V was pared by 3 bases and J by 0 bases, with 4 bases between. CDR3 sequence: CASSLSSTDTQYF. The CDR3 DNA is TGTGCCAGCAGCTTGTCAAGCACAGATACGCAGTATTTT. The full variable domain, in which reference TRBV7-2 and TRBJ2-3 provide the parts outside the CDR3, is GAGVSQSPSNKVTEKGKDVELRCDPISGHTALYWYRQSLGQGLEFLIYFQGNSAPDKSGLPSDRFSAERTGGSVSTLTIQRTQQEDSAVYLCASSLSSTDTQYFGPGTRLTVL.

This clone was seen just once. Written as DNA, the CDR3 is TGTGCCTGGAGTGTCGCCCGATCGTACCAAGAGACCCAGTACTTC. Its protein is CAWSVARSYQETQYF. The chain uses TRBV30 and TRBJ2-5; D gene unclear. The CDR3 consists of 15 residues. Trimming removed 0 bases from V and 0 bases from J, with 11 bases in between. Germline CDR1 is GTSNPN and CDR2 is SVGIG (reference sequence).